This entry lists 20 T cell receptor beta chains sequenced from one sample in a study of T-cell reconstitution after alpha-beta-depleted transplantation in children. It was with unique molecular identifiers that the TCRbeta library was prepared. One entry per CDR3 protein, called by TCRdb with MiXCR from the PCR reads. The sample includes some 640,000 distinct CDR3 sequences, 16% of them seen just once. Specimen: PBMCs from the stem cell graft donor, collected from the stem cell graft. The source is a human donor who donated a stem cell graft to a child with acute myeloid leukemia.

This clonotype was observed a few times. This sequence joins TRBV10-3 and TRBJ1-6; 9 bases agree with TRBD1. Germline assignment: CDR1 ENHRY and CDR2 SYGVKD. V lost 0 bases to trimming and J lost 9 bases; unmatched junction nucleotides: 6. The CDR3 covers 16 residues. This CDR3 is CAISESWTGESSPLHF. The CDR3 DNA sequence: TGTGCCATCAGTGAGTCGTGGACAGGGGAAAGTTCACCCCTCCACTTT.

The chain links TRBV25-1 to TRBJ2-3; D ambiguous. Germline loops: CDR1 MGHDK, CDR2 SYGVNS. The CDR3 length is 12 residues. V lost 3 bases to trimming and J lost 6 bases, with 7 bases between them. CDR3: CASSDSRDTQYF. CDR3 DNA sequence: TGTGCCAGCAGTGACTCCAGGGATACGCAGTATTTT. Full variable domain (remainder filled in from reference TRBV25-1 and TRBJ2-3): EADIYQTPRYLVIGTGKKITLECSQTMGHDKMYWYQQDPGMELHLIHYSYGVNSTEKGDLSSESTVSRIRTEHFPLTLESARPSHTSQYLCASSDSRDTQYFGPGTRLTVL.

In its sample, this clonotype was seen many times. V and J are TRBV20-1 and TRBJ1-1, with a weak D call TRBD1 (6 bases). Germline values: CDR1 DFQATT, CDR2 SNEGSKA (reference sequence). The ends were cut back, 3 bases at V and 0 bases at J, with 14 bases in the middle. The CDR3 consists of 15 residues. This chain's CDR3 is CSARRAGVLNTEAFF. The CDR3 DNA follows: TGCAGTGCTAGGAGGGCAGGGGTACTGAACACTGAAGCTTTCTTT.

This clonotype was seen a few times. The CDR3 DNA sequence: TGCAGTGCTAGAGGGGGGGGTAGCGCAGATACGCAGTATTTT. It specifies CSARGGGSADTQYF. J is TRBJ2-3 and V is TRBV20-1; 7 nucleotides align to TRBD2. The CDR3 consists of 14 residues. Germline V gene sequence: CDR1 DFQATT, CDR2 SNEGSKA (reference sequence). Germline trimming cut 1 base from V and 4 bases from J; bases unmatched to any gene: 5.

The rearrangement links TRBV28 to TRBJ2-5; the match to TRBD2 covers 8 bases. Trimming took 7 bases from V and 2 from J; bases not matched to a gene: 6. The CDR3 runs 14 residues. Germline values: CDR1 MDHEN, CDR2 SYDVKM. The CDR3, as DNA: TGTGCCAGCATGGTAGCGGGGTGGCAAGAGACCCAGTACTTC. It is translated as CASMVAGWQETQYF.

This clonotype appeared many times. This chain connects TRBV20-1 to TRBJ2-1; 8 bases are a match to TRBD2. The CDR3 totals 12 residues. The junction had 5 bases not matched to a gene; V was cut back by 1 base and J by 12 bases. From germline, CDR1 is DFQATT and CDR2 SNEGSKA (reference sequence). CDR3 nucleotides: TGCAGTGCTAGAGGAATAGCGGGGTGGCAGTTCTTC. Translation: CSARGIAGWQFF.

This clonotype was recorded many times. This sequence joins TRBV29-1 and TRBJ2-3; 8 bases are shared with TRBD1. This CDR3 contains 15 residues. Unmatched junction bases numbered 9, after V lost 5 bases and J lost 2 bases. Germline lookup yields CDR1 SQVTM and CDR2 ANQGSEA. The CDR3 here is CSVTPGQAYTDTQYF. The CDR3 nucleotides read TGCAGCGTTACTCCGGGACAGGCATACACAGATACGCAGTATTTT.

As regards this clonotype: A much more abundant neighbour one base away suggests this may be a read error. V gene TRBV20-1 combines with J gene TRBJ2-3; D remains ambiguous. The CDR3 is 14 amino acids. Germline V gene sequence: CDR1 DFQATT, CDR2 SNEGSKA (reference sequence). V lost 0 bases and J 2 bases, leaving 9 bases between the germline ends. In DNA, the CDR3 is TGCAGTGCTAGAGACCCTGCCCACACAGATACGCAGTATTTT. Translation gives CSARDPAHTDTQYF.

The chain combines TRBV7-9 with TRBJ2-2; D possibly matches TRBD1 or TRBD2 (6 bases each). CDR1 and CDR2 from the germline V gene are SEHNR and FQNEAQ (reference sequence). The V end lost 1 base, the J end lost 5 bases, and 14 bases lay between the germline ends. This CDR3 contains 16 residues. The CDR3 protein is CASSLEGGLRTGELFF. Written as DNA, the CDR3 is TGTGCCAGCAGCTTAGAAGGGGGGTTGAGGACCGGGGAGCTGTTTTTT.

Concerning this clonotype: Being one base from a much bigger clone, this may be a read error. The chain employs TRBV7-9 and TRBJ1-5; a possible D gene is TRBD1 (5 bases). The CDR3 runs to 12 residues. The germline V gene encodes CDR1 SEHNR and CDR2 FQNEAQ (reference sequence). CDR3 loop: CASSLGGTPQDF. In DNA, the CDR3 is TGTGCCAGCAGCTTAGGAGGGACCCCCCAGGATTTT.

The sample holds a few counts of this clonotype. The CDR3 loop reads CASSLPGDEAFF. CDR3 sequence (DNA): TGTGCCAGCAGCTTACCAGGGGATGAAGCTTTCTTT. The V and J genes are TRBV11-2 and TRBJ1-1, with D possibly matching TRBD1 (6 bases). Germline lookup yields CDR1 SGHAT and CDR2 FQNNGV. V lost 2 bases and J 7 bases, leaving 8 bases between the germline ends. This CDR3 spans 12 amino acids.

This rearrangement joins TRBV4-2 to TRBJ2-2, with TRBD2 as a possible D gene (6 bases). The CDR3 has 17 residues. V was cut by 0 bases and J by 5 bases, with 16 bases left in between. CDR1 is LGHNA and CDR2 is YNFKEQ in the germline V gene. Here the CDR3 DNA reads TGTGCCAGCAGCCAAGACAGGGACTCCTGGGGGACCGGGGAGCTGTTTTTT. Translation gives CASSQDRDSWGTGELFF.

This clonotype was found many times. The chain couples TRBV10-3 to TRBJ1-2, with D perhaps matching TRBD1 (6 bases). V was trimmed by 0 bases and J by 0 bases, leaving 11 bases between them. This CDR3 has 16 amino acids. The V gene's germline CDR1 is ENHRY and CDR2 SYGVKD. CDR3 sequence reads: CAISESWTASNYGYTF. In DNA, the CDR3 is TGTGCCATCAGTGAGTCGTGGACAGCTTCTAACTATGGCTACACCTTC.

This clonotype was seen a few times. CDR3 in amino acids: CASSLVSGGEETQYF. The CDR3 DNA is TGTGCCAGCAGTTTGGTTAGCGGGGGGGAAGAGACCCAGTACTTC. This chain connects TRBV12-3 or TRBV12-4 to TRBJ2-5, with TRBD2 matching 11 bases. CDR3 length: 15 residues. V was pared by 3 bases and J by 3 bases, with 3 bases of the junction left unmatched.

This clonotype was picked up many times. The DNA of the CDR3 is TGCAGCGTCGCGGGACAGGGGTTCGCAGATACGCAGTATTTT. It is translated as CSVAGQGFADTQYF. The rearrangement links TRBV29-1 to TRBJ2-3, with 10 bases matching TRBD1. The CDR3 has 14 residues. The V and J ends lost 6 bases and 4 bases, in that order; junction bases with no gene match: 7. The germline CDR1 and CDR2 sequences are SQVTM and ANQGSEA.

The CDR3 DNA reads TGTGCCAGCAGCTTAAGATTAGCGGGGGAGACCCAGTACTTC. This encodes CASSLRLAGETQYF. This sequence joins TRBV11-2 and TRBJ2-5, with 8 bases lining up with TRBD2. Germline values: CDR1 SGHAT, CDR2 FQNNGV. Trimming at V came to 2 bases and at J to 5 bases, leaving 4 bases not matched to a gene. This CDR3 spans 14 amino acids.

The sample holds a few counts of this clonotype. V is TRBV5-1 and J is TRBJ2-5, with 7 bases aligning to TRBD1. After removal of 1 base from V and 5 bases from J, the junction contained 8 bases not matched to a gene. Germline V gene data show CDR1 as SGHRS and CDR2 as YFSETQ. The CDR3 has 15 residues. The chain's CDR3 is CASSLTGVGSETQYF. DNA of the CDR3: TGCGCCAGCAGCTTGACAGGGGTCGGATCGGAGACCCAGTACTTC.

The chain is built from TRBV29-1 and TRBJ2-2; D not resolved. Trimming took off 6 bases at V and 5 bases at J, with 7 bases between the two ends. The CDR3 is 11 residues long. Per the germline V gene, CDR1 is SQVTM and CDR2 is ANQGSEA. The CDR3 reads CSVWTTGELFF. CDR3 DNA: TGCAGCGTCTGGACGACCGGGGAGCTGTTTTTT.

The chain is built from TRBV2 and TRBJ1-4; D gene ambiguous. V dropped 2 bases and J dropped 1 base, with 14 bases sitting between them. Germline-derived CDR1 and CDR2 are SNHLY and FYNNEI. The CDR3 has 17 amino acids. The CDR3 here is CASSEYGSLGTNEKLFF. CDR3 in DNA: TGTGCCAGCAGTGAATATGGCAGCCTGGGAACTAATGAAAAACTGTTTTTT. Based on the CDR3 plus reference TRBV2 and TRBJ1-4, the full variable domain is EPEVTQTPSHQVTQMGQEVILRCVPISNHLYFYWYRQILGQKVEFLVSFYNNEISEKSEIFDDQFSVERPDGSNFTLKIRSTKLEDSAMYFCASSEYGSLGTNEKLFFGSGTQLSVL.

The V gene is TRBV12-3 or TRBV12-4, the J gene TRBJ1-4, with D uncertain. The CDR3 runs 12 residues. The V end lost 5 bases, the J end lost 8 bases, and 9 bases lay between the germline ends. In nucleotides, the CDR3 is TGTGCCAGCAGTGCCTTCACAGAAAAACTGTTTTTT. This codes for CASSAFTEKLFF.